The 18 T cell receptor beta chains listed next were all sequenced from one sample in a study of T cell clones after liver transplantation. Generated by immunoSEQ multiplex PCR, the TCRdb table keeps only in-frame clones and is missing some. The table shows more than 65,000 clones, with about 80% occurring only once. The starting material was CD4+ T cells from blood, obtained 12 months after liver transplant. Source of these receptors: a human patient who received a liver transplant. The T cells may come from the graft donor.

The V and J genes are TRBV7-8 and TRBJ2-1, with a possible D match to TRBD2 (5 bases). Between the trimmed V and J ends, which lost 5 bases and 4 bases, there was a span of 12 bases. The CDR3 is made up of 14 amino acids. CDR1 is SGHVS and CDR2 is FQNEAQ in the germline V gene. CDR3 residues: CASSPPGIYNEQFF. In DNA, the CDR3 is TGTGCCAGCAGCCCACCGGGGATTTACAATGAGCAGTTCTTC.

In this sample, this clone turned up once. The J gene is TRBJ1-1, the V gene TRBV5-4, with D maybe TRBD1 (6 bases). Germline loops: CDR1 SGHNT, CDR2 YYREEE (reference sequence). The CDR3 spans 14 residues. Trimming pared 3 bases from V and 2 bases from J, leaving 11 bases between. The CDR3 reads CASSYHRENTEAFF. CDR3 nucleotide sequence: TGTGCCAGCAGCTACCACAGGGAAAACACTGAAGCTTTCTTT.

The J gene is TRBJ1-2, the V gene TRBV29-1, with D tentatively TRBD1 (6 bases). CDR3 length: 12 amino acids. Trimming left V 3 bases short and J 7 bases short, with 12 bases between. In germline, CDR1 is SQVTM, CDR2 ANQGSEA. The chain's CDR3 is CSVDSRGGGYTF. In DNA, the CDR3 is TGCAGCGTTGATTCCAGGGGCGGTGGCTACACCTTC. The full variable domain, with the rest looked up from reference TRBV29-1 and TRBJ1-2, is SAVISQKPSRDICQRGTSLTIQCQVDSQVTMMFWYRQQPGQSLTLIATANQGSEATYESGFVIDKFPISRPNLTFSTLTVSNMSPEDSSIYLCSVDSRGGGYTFGSGTRLTVV.

This clone was detected only once. V is TRBV6-5 and J is TRBJ1-3; 7 nucleotides line up with TRBD1. This CDR3 comprises 15 residues. Germline V CDR1 and CDR2: MNHEY, SVGAGI. V lost 7 bases, J lost 0 bases, and 6 bases stayed unmatched. CDR3 loop: CASMLRDSSGNTIYF. In DNA, the CDR3 is TGTGCCAGCATGCTCCGGGACAGCTCTGGAAACACCATATATTTT.

The chain joins TRBV7-8 to TRBJ2-5; 7 positions match TRBD2. Unmatched junction bases numbered 10, after V lost 1 base and J lost 2 bases. Germline CDR1 and CDR2: SGHVS and FQNEAQ. This CDR3 comprises 17 residues. CDR3 region: CASSLGRDYLEQETQYF. CDR3 nucleotides: TGTGCCAGCAGCTTAGGACGGGACTACCTAGAACAAGAGACCCAGTACTTC.

DNA of the CDR3: TGCGCCAGCAGCCTCCGACAGGGTACCGAAAAACTGTTTTTT. Its translation is CASSLRQGTEKLFF. This chain joins TRBV5-1 and TRBJ1-4, with TRBD1 identical over 7 bases. Per the germline V gene, CDR1 is SGHRS and CDR2 is YFSETQ. CDR3 length equals 14 residues. The V segment lost 4 bases and the J segment 8 bases; nucleotides outside the gene matches: 8.

The rearrangement uses TRBV29-1 and TRBJ2-5, with D possibly being TRBD1 (5 bases). The CDR3 consists of 12 residues. In germline, CDR1 is SQVTM, CDR2 ANQGSEA. V lost 3 bases and J 4 bases, leaving 9 bases between the germline ends. The CDR3 DNA reads as TGCAGCGTTGACAGGGCCCGAGAGACCCAGTACTTC. Encoded protein: CSVDRARETQYF.

This chain connects TRBV9 to TRBJ1-1; D gene ambiguous. The germline V gene has CDR1 SGDLS and CDR2 YYNGEE. The V end was cut by 4 bases, the J end by 6 bases, with 19 bases between. The CDR3 consists of 15 residues. For the CDR3, the DNA is TGTGCCAGCAGCCCGGGTCGGGGTGGAACAGCTGAAGCTTTCTTT. This sequence encodes CASSPGRGGTAEAFF. The whole variable domain, remainder taken from reference TRBV9 and TRBJ1-1, is DSGVTQTPKHLITATGQRVTLRCSPRSGDLSVYWYQQSLDQGLQFLIQYYNGEERAKGNILERFSAQQFPDLHSELNLSSLELGDSALYFCASSPGRGGTAEAFFGQGTRLTVV.

The chain employs TRBV5-1 and TRBJ1-3; D remains ambiguous. CDR3 length equals 14 residues. V lost 2 bases to trimming and J lost 7 bases, with 13 bases between them. Germline loops: CDR1 SGHRS, CDR2 YFSETQ. Here the CDR3 reads CASSLSHGGNTIYF. CDR3 nucleotides: TGCGCCAGCAGCTTATCTCACGGAGGTAACACCATATATTTT.

CDR3 amino acids: CASSRDRVGTGELFF. DNA for the CDR3: TGTGCCAGCAGCAGAGACAGGGTGGGAACCGGGGAGCTGTTTTTT. The rearrangement joins TRBV11-1 to TRBJ2-2; TRBD1 matches at 7 bases. The CDR3 covers 15 residues. CDR1 and CDR2 from the germline V gene are SGHAT and FQDESV (reference sequence). Trimming at V came to 5 bases and at J to 5 bases, leaving 8 bases not matched to a gene. Supplemented by reference TRBV11-1 and TRBJ2-2, the full variable domain reads EAEVAQSPRYKITEKSQAVAFWCDPISGHATLYWYRQILGQGPELLVQFQDESVVDDSQLPKDRFSAERLKGVDSTLKIQPAELGDSAMYLCASSRDRVGTGELFFGEGSRLTVL.

V is TRBV5-4 and J is TRBJ1-1; 9 bases agree with TRBD1. CDR1 and CDR2 (germline): SGHNT, YYREEE (reference sequence). J was trimmed by 3 bases and V by 4 bases; bases with no gene match: 7. This CDR3 is 15 amino acids long. The CDR3 DNA follows: TGTGCCAGCAGCCTGCAGACAGGGGGGTACACTGAAGCTTTCTTT. Protein: CASSLQTGGYTEAFF. The whole variable domain, filled in from reference TRBV5-4 and TRBJ1-1, reads ETGVTQSPTHLIKTRGQQVTLRCSSQSGHNTVSWYQQALGQGPQFIFQYYREEENGRGNFPPRFSGLQFPNYSSELNVNALELDDSALYLCASSLQTGGYTEAFFGQGTRLTVV.

In this sample, this clone turned up once. The chain has TRBV28 and TRBJ1-5; D unclear. Germline values: CDR1 MDHEN, CDR2 SYDVKM. CDR3 length: 14 residues. Trimming stripped 10 bases from V and 3 bases from J, with 16 bases between. The CDR3 nucleotides read TGTGCCACCTCTCCCGCGATAGTCAATCAGCCCCAGCATTTT. Protein sequence: CATSPAIVNQPQHF.

The chain combines TRBV7-9 with TRBJ2-5; tentatively, D is TRBD1 (6 bases). V lost 4 bases and J lost 5, with 11 bases in between. Germline V lookup: CDR1 SEHNR, CDR2 FQNEAQ (reference sequence). The CDR3 is 13 amino acids. In DNA, the CDR3 is TGTGCCAGCAGCTCTACAGGGAGCGAGACCCAGTACTTC. It specifies CASSSTGSETQYF.

The chain is built from TRBV2 and TRBJ1-1; 7 bases line up with TRBD1. The ends lost 5 bases at V and 5 bases at J; junction bases unmatched: 5. The germline V gene has CDR1 SNHLY and CDR2 FYNNEI. The CDR3 has 13 amino acids. CDR3 DNA sequence: TGTGCCAGCAGTCAGGGGGTCAGTACTGAAGCTTTCTTT. Encoded protein: CASSQGVSTEAFF.

The chain carries TRBV5-1 and TRBJ1-4; 10 nucleotides agree with TRBD1. The CDR3 is made up of 17 amino acids. Germline-derived CDR1 and CDR2 are SGHRS and YFSETQ. Trimming at V came to 4 bases and at J to 8 bases, leaving 14 bases not matched to a gene. CDR3 DNA sequence: TGCGCCAGCAGCCCCCAGGCAGGGACAGGGGTCGGCGAAAAACTGTTTTTT. It encodes CASSPQAGTGVGEKLFF.

The rearrangement joins TRBV30 to TRBJ2-3; D unclear. CDR1 and CDR2 from the germline V gene are GTSNPN and SVGIG (reference sequence). This CDR3 is 14 amino acids long. Trimming pared 0 bases from V and 0 bases from J, leaving 7 bases between. Written as DNA, the CDR3 is TGTGCCTGGAGTGTAATAGCTAGCACAGATACGCAGTATTTT. It codes for CAWSVIASTDTQYF.

Concerning this clone: Its ends do not fully match the called genes, so a read error is possible. The chain joins TRBV7-7 to TRBJ2-2; D not resolved. The CDR3 consists of 14 residues. Germline assignment: CDR1 SSHAT and CDR2 FNYEAQ (reference sequence). In nucleotides, the CDR3 is TGTGCTAGCAGTGCAGATTCGAACACCGGGGAGCTGTTTTTT. Its protein product is CASSADSNTGELFF. Looking up the rest from reference TRBV7-7 and TRBJ2-2 gives the full variable domain: GAGVSQSPRYKVTKRGQDVTLRCDPISSHATLYWYQQALGQGPEFLTYFNYEAQPDKSGLPSDRFSAERPEGSISTLTIQRTEQRDSAMYRCASSADSNTGELFFGEGSRLTVL.

This clone came up a few times. The same CDR3 can be traced to other DNA sequences in this sample. The chain links TRBV28 to TRBJ1-5; D not certain. V was pared by 2 bases and J by 3 bases, with 2 bases between. CDR1 MDHEN and CDR2 SYDVKM come from the germline V gene. The CDR3 length is 12 residues. This CDR3 reads CASSLVNQPQHF. CDR3 sequence (DNA): TGTGCCAGCAGTTTAGTCAATCAGCCCCAGCATTTT. Full variable domain (missing parts from reference TRBV28 and TRBJ1-5): DVKVTQSSRYLVKRTGEKVFLECVQDMDHENMFWYRQDPGLGLRLIYFSYDVKMKEKGDIPEGYSVSREKKERFSLILESASTNQTSMYLCASSLVNQPQHFGDGTRLSIL.